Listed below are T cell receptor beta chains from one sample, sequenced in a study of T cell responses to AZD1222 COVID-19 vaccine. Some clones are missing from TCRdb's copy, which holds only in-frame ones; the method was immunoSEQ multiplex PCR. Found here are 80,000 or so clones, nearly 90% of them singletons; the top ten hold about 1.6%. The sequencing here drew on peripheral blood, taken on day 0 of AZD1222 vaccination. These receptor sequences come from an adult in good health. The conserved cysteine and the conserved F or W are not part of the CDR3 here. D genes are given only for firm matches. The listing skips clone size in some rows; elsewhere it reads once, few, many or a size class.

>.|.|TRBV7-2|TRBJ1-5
ASSSNLGQPQH
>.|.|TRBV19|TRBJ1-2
ASSRQQGSHGYT
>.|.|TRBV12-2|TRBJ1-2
ASRSPRGPG
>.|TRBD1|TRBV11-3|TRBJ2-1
ASSSPGGNNEQF
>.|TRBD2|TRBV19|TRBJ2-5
ASSMSGSFGGGIEWKTQY
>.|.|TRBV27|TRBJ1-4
ASSPNDAHNEKLF
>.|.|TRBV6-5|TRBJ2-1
ASSLGGGGSYNEQF
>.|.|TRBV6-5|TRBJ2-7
AARGSYEQY
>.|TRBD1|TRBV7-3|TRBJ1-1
ASSLYPQGRERTEAF
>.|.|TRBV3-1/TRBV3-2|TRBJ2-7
ASSSRWNSYDEQY
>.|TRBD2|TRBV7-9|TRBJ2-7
ASSLGLAGTYEQY
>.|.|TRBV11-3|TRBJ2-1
ASSLDLGSYNEQF
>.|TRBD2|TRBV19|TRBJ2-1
ASSTGLAGYNEQF
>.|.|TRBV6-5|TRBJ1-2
ASSYWGQKKHGYT
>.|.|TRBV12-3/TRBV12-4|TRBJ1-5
ASSLDSRPQH
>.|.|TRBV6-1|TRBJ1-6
ASSPRGPLH
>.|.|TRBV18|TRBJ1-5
ASSPTSEGINQPQH
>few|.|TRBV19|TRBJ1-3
ATGPGGNTIY